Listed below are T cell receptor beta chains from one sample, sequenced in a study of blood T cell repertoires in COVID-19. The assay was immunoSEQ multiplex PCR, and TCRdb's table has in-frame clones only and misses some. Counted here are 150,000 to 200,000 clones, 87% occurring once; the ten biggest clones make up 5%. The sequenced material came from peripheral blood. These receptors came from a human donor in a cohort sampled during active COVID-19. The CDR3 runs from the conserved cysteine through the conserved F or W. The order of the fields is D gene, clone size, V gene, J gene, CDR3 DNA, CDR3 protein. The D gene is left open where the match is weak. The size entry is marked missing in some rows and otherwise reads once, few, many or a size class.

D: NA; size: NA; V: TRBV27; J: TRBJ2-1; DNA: TGTGCCAGCAGTGGTAGGAATAGGGGTAGTGAGCAGTTCTTC; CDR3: CASSGRNRGSEQFF
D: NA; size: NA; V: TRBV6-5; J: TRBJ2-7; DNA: TGTGCCAGCAGTTACGGGGGGAGGCGGGAGCAGTACTTC; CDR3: CASSYGGRREQYF
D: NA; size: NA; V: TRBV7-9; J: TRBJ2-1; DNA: TGTGCCAGCAGCTTAGGGGCTACCACCTTCTACAATGAGCAGTTCTTC; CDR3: CASSLGATTFYNEQFF
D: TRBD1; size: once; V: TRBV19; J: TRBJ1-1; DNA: TGTGCCAGTAGTATCCCGGGACAGGGCACCAGGGGAGCTTTCTTT; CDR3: CASSIPGQGTRGAFF
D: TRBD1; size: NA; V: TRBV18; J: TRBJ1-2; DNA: TGTGCCAGCTCAGCCTCCTTTTCGCCCGGGACAGAACGGGAAAACACCTTC; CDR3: CASSASFSPGTERENTF
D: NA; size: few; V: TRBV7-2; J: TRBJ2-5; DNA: TGTGCCAGCAGCGGCAAGTACCAAGAGACCCAGTACTTC; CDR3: CASSGKYQETQYF
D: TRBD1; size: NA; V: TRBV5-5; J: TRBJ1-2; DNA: TGTGCCAGCAGCCCGGCGGCAGGGGGGTCTGGCTACACCTTC; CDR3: CASSPAAGGSGYTF
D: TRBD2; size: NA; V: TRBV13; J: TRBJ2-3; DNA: TGTGCCAGCAGCTTCCGCAGCGGGGGGAGCACAGATACGCAGTATTTT; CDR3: CASSFRSGGSTDTQYF
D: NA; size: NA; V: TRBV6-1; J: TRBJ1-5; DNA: TGTGCCAGCAGTGAACGATTCGGGGAGCAGCCCCAGCATTTT; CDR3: CASSERFGEQPQHF
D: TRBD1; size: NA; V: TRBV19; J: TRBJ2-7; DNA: TGTGCCAGTAGTATAGTGGGACAGAGCTCCTACGAGCAGTACTTC; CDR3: CASSIVGQSSYEQYF
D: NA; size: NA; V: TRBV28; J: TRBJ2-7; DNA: TGTGCCAGCAGTTTCGGGGGTTCTCACGAGCAGTACTTC; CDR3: CASSFGGSHEQYF
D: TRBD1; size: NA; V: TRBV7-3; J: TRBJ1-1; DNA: TGTGCCAGCCGTGTTCCGGACAGGGGAGTCACTGAAGCTTTCTTT; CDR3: CASRVPDRGVTEAFF
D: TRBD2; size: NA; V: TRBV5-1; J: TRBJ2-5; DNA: TGCGCCAGCAGCTTGGCTCTAGCGGGGCAGGAGACCCAGTACTTC; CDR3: CASSLALAGQETQYF
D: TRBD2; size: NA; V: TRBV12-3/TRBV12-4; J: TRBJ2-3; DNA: TGTGCCAGCTCTATTACTAGCGGGAGCGTGAGGGATTTT; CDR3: CASSITSGSVRDF
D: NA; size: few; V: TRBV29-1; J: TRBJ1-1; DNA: TGCAGCGGTGTGACAGGACCCACTGAAGCTTTCTTT; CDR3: CSGVTGPTEAFF
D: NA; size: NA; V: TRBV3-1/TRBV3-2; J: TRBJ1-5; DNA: TGTGCCAGCAGCCAAGATCCGGGAAATCAGCCCCAGCATTTT; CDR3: CASSQDPGNQPQHF
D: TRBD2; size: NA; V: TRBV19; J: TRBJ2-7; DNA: TGTGCCAGTTCTATAGCGGGAGCCAAGTACGAGCAGTACTTC; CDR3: CASSIAGAKYEQYF
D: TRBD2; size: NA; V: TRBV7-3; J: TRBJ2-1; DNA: TGTGCCAGCAGCTTAGTAGCGGGGGGGCCGAACAATGAGCAGTTCTTC; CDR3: CASSLVAGGPNNEQFF
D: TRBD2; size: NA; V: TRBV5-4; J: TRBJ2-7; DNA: TGTGCCAGCAGAACGGGAGGGACCTACGAGCAGTACTTC; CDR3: CASRTGGTYEQYF
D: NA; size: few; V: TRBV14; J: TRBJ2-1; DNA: TGTGCCAGCAGCCAACGGTTAAGCGGGACAAGTGAGCAGTTCTTC; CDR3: CASSQRLSGTSEQFF
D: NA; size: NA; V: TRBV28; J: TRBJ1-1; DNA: TGTGCCAGCAGTTTATTTGCGGACTGGAACACTGAAGCTTTCTTT; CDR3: CASSLFADWNTEAFF
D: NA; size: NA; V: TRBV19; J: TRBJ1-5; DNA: TGTGCCAGTAGTGGTACCAGGGGTGTGGGTCAGCCCCAGCATTTT; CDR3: CASSGTRGVGQPQHF
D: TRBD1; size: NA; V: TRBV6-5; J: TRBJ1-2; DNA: TGTGCCAGCAACCACAGGGGACAGGGCTACACCTTC; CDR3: CASNHRGQGYTF
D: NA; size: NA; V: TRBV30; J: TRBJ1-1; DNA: TGTGCCTGGAGTTTCCCTCCTCTGTATGAAGCTTTCTTT; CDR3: CAWSFPPLYEAFF
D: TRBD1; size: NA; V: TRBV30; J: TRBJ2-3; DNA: TGTGCCTGGAGTCCCGCACGACAGGGGACTACGCAGTATTTT; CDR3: CAWSPARQGTTQYF
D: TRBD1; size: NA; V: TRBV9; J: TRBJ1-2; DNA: TGTGCCAGCAGCGCTGGGACAGCTCGGGGCTACACCTTC; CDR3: CASSAGTARGYTF
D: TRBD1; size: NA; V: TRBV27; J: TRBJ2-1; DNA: TGTGCCAGCAGTTTTGACAGGGCGGGTGAGCAGTTCTTC; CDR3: CASSFDRAGEQFF
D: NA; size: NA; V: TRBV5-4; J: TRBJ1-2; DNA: TGTGCCAGCAGAAACTTTGCCGTTCGTGGCTACACCTTC; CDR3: CASRNFAVRGYTF
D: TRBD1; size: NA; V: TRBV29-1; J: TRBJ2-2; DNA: TGCAGCGTCCCGACAGGGGGCTACACCGGGGAGCTGTTTTTT; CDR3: CSVPTGGYTGELFF
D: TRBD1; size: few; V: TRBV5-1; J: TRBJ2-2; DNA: TGCGCCAGCAGCCAACCCCGGACAGGGGGTAACACCGGGGAGCTGTTTTTT; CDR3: CASSQPRTGGNTGELFF